The 14 T cell receptor beta chains listed next were all sequenced from one sample in a study of shared clonotypes between healthy human individuals. Sequencing used immunoSEQ multiplex PCR; TCRdb keeps in-frame clones, though not all of them. The profile shows around 1.1 million clones, roughly 80% of them singletons. Sequencing input: memory CD4+ T cells from PBMCs. Subset: CD45RA-negative fraction. These receptors originate from a man younger than 35 in good health. Some clones in this sample may be carry-over from other donors' samples.

This clone was observed once. This chain links TRBV6-5 with TRBJ1-2; TRBD1 is a possible D gene (5 bases). Germline V lookup: CDR1 MNHEY, CDR2 SVGAGI. The CDR3 consists of 12 residues. V dropped 5 bases and J dropped 8 bases, with 12 bases sitting between them. CDR3 nucleotides: TGTGCCAGCAGTCAGGGAGTCGGGGGCTACACCTTC. Protein product: CASSQGVGGYTF.

V is TRBV6-6 and J is TRBJ1-5; 8 positions match TRBD1. Germline values: CDR1 MNHNY, CDR2 SVGAGI (reference sequence). The CDR3 sequence is 15 residues long. V was pared by 6 bases and J by 3 bases, with 7 bases of the junction left unmatched. CDR3 bases: TGTGCCAGCAGCCCCCGGACAGGGCCCAATCAGCCCCAGCATTTT. Amino acids: CASSPRTGPNQPQHF.

This clone has only a few counts. The V gene is TRBV5-4, the J gene TRBJ2-5; D might be TRBD1 (6 bases). Germline V CDR1 and CDR2: SGHNT, YYREEE (reference sequence). V was trimmed by 1 base and J by 9 bases, leaving 10 bases between them. The CDR3 runs 12 residues. The CDR3 DNA follows: TGTGCCAGCAGCTTGACAGGGCAGGCCCAGTACTTC. It codes for CASSLTGQAQYF.

Details on this clone: Different DNA sequences within this sample yield the same CDR3. The chain is built from TRBV5-1 and TRBJ2-7, with D maybe TRBD1 (6 bases). V was trimmed by 0 bases and J by 4 bases, leaving 11 bases between them. From germline, CDR1 is SGHRS and CDR2 YFSETQ. This CDR3 region has 14 residues. CDR3 DNA: TGCGCCAGCAGCTTGGGGCCAGGGGTATACGAGCAGTACTTC. It is translated as CASSLGPGVYEQYF.

The chain uses TRBV4-3 and TRBJ2-2; D is perhaps TRBD1 (5 bases). The V end was cut by 0 bases, the J end by 2 bases, with 10 bases between. Germline lookup yields CDR1 LGHNA and CDR2 YSLEER. This CDR3 has 16 amino acids. The DNA for the CDR3 is TGCGCCAGCAGCCAAGATAAGGGGATTAACACCGGGGAGCTGTTTTTT. Protein: CASSQDKGINTGELFF.

The chain uses TRBV2 and TRBJ2-7; 9 nucleotides align to TRBD1. CDR3 length: 14 amino acids. The ends lost 6 bases at V and 1 base at J; junction bases unmatched: 4. Looked up from germline, CDR1 is SNHLY and CDR2 is FYNNEI. This CDR3 reads CASRPGQGSYEQYF. CDR3 in DNA: TGTGCCAGCAGACCGGGACAGGGTTCCTACGAGCAGTACTTC.

The chain has TRBV5-4 and TRBJ2-3, with D unclear. Germline V gives CDR1 SGHNT, CDR2 YYREEE (reference sequence). CDR3 length equals 12 residues. V shed 3 bases and J shed 6 bases, with 8 bases lying between them. This CDR3 is CASSSLKDTQYF. In nucleotides, the CDR3 is TGTGCCAGCAGCTCCCTTAAGGATACGCAGTATTTT.

This clone showed up just once. The chain has TRBV28 and TRBJ2-3; D may match TRBD1 or TRBD2 (6 bases each). The length of the CDR3 is 14 residues. Germline lookup yields CDR1 MDHEN and CDR2 SYDVKM. V dropped 8 bases and J dropped 7 bases, with 19 bases sitting between them. CDR3 sequence: CASGLRGGSNTQYF. The DNA of the CDR3 is TGTGCCAGCGGACTCAGGGGAGGATCAAATACGCAGTATTTT.

This chain links TRBV2 with TRBJ2-1, with 9 bases matching TRBD2. There are 14 residues in the CDR3. V lost 9 bases, J lost 7 bases, and 10 bases stayed unmatched. CDR1 is SNHLY and CDR2 is FYNNEI in the germline V gene. As DNA, the CDR3 is TGTGCCAGGTCCCCGGGACTAGCTGCAAATGAGCAGTTCTTC. Amino acids: CARSPGLAANEQFF. Based on the CDR3 plus reference TRBV2 and TRBJ2-1, the full variable domain is EPEVTQTPSHQVTQMGQEVILRCVPISNHLYFYWYRQILGQKVEFLVSFYNNEISEKSEIFDDQFSVERPDGSNFTLKIRSTKLEDSAMYFCARSPGLAANEQFFGPGTRLTVL.

This chain connects TRBV6-4 to TRBJ2-3; D remains unclear. The CDR3 is made up of 14 amino acids. Per the germline V gene, CDR1 is MRHNA and CDR2 is SNTAGT. The V end was cut by 3 bases, the J end by 2 bases, with 9 bases between. CDR3 sequence (DNA): TGTGCCAGCAGTGAGTCTTTGGACACAGATACGCAGTATTTT. Its protein product is CASSESLDTDTQYF.

This rearrangement joins TRBV4-2 to TRBJ1-2; D is possibly TRBD1 (5 bases). Trimming removed 5 bases from V and 4 bases from J, with 14 bases in between. Looked up from germline, CDR1 is LGHNA and CDR2 is YNFKEQ. The CDR3 covers 14 residues. CDR3 sequence: CASSTSGSVYGYTF. CDR3 nucleotide sequence: TGTGCCAGCAGCACCTCAGGGTCCGTCTATGGCTACACCTTC.

The chain carries TRBV27 and TRBJ1-2; TRBD1 matches at 7 bases. V gave up 3 bases and J gave up 6 bases; unmatched junction bases: 4. Per the germline V gene, CDR1 is MNHEY and CDR2 is SMNVEV (reference sequence). The CDR3 sequence is 13 residues long. The CDR3 loop reads CASSFWDSDGYTF. The CDR3 DNA is TGTGCCAGCAGTTTCTGGGACAGCGATGGCTACACCTTC.

The chain combines TRBV18 with TRBJ1-5, with D unresolved. Germline V lookup: CDR1 KGHSH, CDR2 LQKENI. V dropped 5 bases and J dropped 3 bases, with 17 bases sitting between them. The CDR3 contains 16 residues. The CDR3 region is CASSREVRATNQPQHF. The CDR3 DNA reads as TGTGCCAGCTCAAGGGAGGTGAGGGCGACCAATCAGCCCCAGCATTTT. Combining the CDR3 with reference TRBV18 and TRBJ1-5 gives the whole variable domain NAGVMQNPRHLVRRRGQEARLRCSPMKGHSHVYWYRQLPEEGLKFMVYLQKENIIDESGMPKERFSAEFPKEGPSILRIQQVVRGDSAAYFCASSREVRATNQPQHFGDGTRLSIL.

The gene calls are TRBV27 and TRBJ2-3; D tentatively reads TRBD1 or TRBD2 (5 bases each). Germline V lookup: CDR1 MNHEY, CDR2 SMNVEV (reference sequence). Trimming pared 3 bases from V and 3 bases from J, leaving 10 bases between. The CDR3 loop spans 14 amino acids. The CDR3: CASSFRDATDTQYF. The CDR3 DNA is TGTGCCAGCAGTTTCCGGGACGCAACAGATACGCAGTATTTT.